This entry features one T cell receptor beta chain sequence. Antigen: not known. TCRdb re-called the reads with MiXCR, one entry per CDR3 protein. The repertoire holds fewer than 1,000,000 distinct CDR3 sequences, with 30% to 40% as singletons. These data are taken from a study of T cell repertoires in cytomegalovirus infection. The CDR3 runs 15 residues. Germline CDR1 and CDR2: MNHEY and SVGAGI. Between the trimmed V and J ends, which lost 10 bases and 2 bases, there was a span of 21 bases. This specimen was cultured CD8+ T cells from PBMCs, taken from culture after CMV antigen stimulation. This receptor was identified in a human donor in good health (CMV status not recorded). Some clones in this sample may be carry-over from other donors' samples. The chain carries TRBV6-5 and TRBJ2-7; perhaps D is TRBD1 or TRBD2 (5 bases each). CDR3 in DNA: TGTGCCACCAGCCTCTCGGGGACCAACCCCTACGAGCAGTACGTC. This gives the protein CATSLSGTNPYEQYV.